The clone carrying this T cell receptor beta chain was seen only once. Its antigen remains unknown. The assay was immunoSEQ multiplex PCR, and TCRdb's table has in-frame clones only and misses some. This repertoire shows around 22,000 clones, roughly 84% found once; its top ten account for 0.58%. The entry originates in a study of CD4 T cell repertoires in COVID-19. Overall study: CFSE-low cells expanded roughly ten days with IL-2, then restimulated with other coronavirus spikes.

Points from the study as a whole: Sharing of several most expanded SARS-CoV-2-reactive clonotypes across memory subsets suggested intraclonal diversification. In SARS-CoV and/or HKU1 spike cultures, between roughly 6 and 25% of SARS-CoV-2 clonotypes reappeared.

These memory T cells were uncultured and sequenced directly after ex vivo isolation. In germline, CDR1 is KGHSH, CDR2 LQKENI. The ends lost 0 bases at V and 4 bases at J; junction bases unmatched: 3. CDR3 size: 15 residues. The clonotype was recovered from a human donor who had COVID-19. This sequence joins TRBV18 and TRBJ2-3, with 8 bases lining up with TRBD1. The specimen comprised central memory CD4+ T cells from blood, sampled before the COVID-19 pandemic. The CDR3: CASSPPRTGSDTQYF. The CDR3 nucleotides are TGTGCCAGCTCACCACCGAGGACAGGGTCAGATACGCAGTATTTT.